This TCR beta chain was recorded in a study of shared clonotypes between healthy human individuals. The repertoire was sequenced with immunoSEQ multiplex PCR; TCRdb's copy has only in-frame clones and lacks some. The sample lists approximately 110,000 clones, about 72% seen once, with over 20% in the top ten. The germline gives CDR1 SGHDT, CDR2 YYEEEE. The CDR3 runs to 14 residues. Deletions cut 2 bases from V and 0 bases from J, with 8 bases between. This TCR came from a woman in her twenties or thirties in good health. This chain connects TRBV5-6 to TRBJ1-2; no definite D call. The specimen was memory CD8+ T cells sorted from blood. The subset was: CD45RO+ cells pooled with CCR7-negative TemRA cells. The CDR3 sequence: CASSFWESNYGYTF. CDR3 DNA sequence: TGTGCCAGCAGCTTCTGGGAATCTAACTATGGCTACACCTTC.